This is a list of T cell receptor beta chains from one sample in a study of blood T cell repertoires in COVID-19. Libraries were prepared by immunoSEQ multiplex PCR; TCRdb keeps only in-frame clonotypes and omits some of them. The sample lists tens of thousands of clones; approximately 80% were seen once. The sequenced sample was peripheral blood. These receptors all stem from a human donor with active or convalescent COVID-19. The donor label of this sample is uncertain. The CDR3 runs from the conserved cysteine through the conserved F or W. Each record gives: J gene, V gene, clone size, D gene, CDR3 DNA, CDR3 protein. A D gene is named only where the DNA matches it firmly. Some rows have no size entry. The others give once, few or many, or a class for an expanded clone.

J gene: TRBJ2-7
V gene: TRBV10-3
clone size: .
D gene: .
CDR3 DNA: TGTGCCATCAGTGGGGGGGGCGGCGGATCCTACGAGCAGTACTTC
CDR3 protein: CAISGGGGGSYEQYF

J gene: TRBJ2-7
V gene: TRBV15
clone size: .
D gene: .
CDR3 DNA: TGTGCCACCAGCAGAGTCTGGCTCCACGAGCAGTACTTC
CDR3 protein: CATSRVWLHEQYF

J gene: TRBJ2-3
V gene: TRBV5-1
clone size: .
D gene: TRBD2
CDR3 DNA: TGCGCCAGCTCCGAGCGGGAGGGCCGAGATACGCAGTATTTT
CDR3 protein: CASSEREGRDTQYF

J gene: TRBJ1-6
V gene: TRBV6-4
clone size: .
D gene: TRBD1
CDR3 DNA: TGTGCCAGCAGTGCCGACAGGGTCCCATATAATTCACCCCTCCACTTT
CDR3 protein: CASSADRVPYNSPLHF

J gene: TRBJ2-1
V gene: TRBV21-1
clone size: .
D gene: .
CDR3 DNA: TGTGCCGGCAGCTCGTACAGGGATGGGAGTAGCGGGAGGGCCGACAATGAGCAGTTCTTC
CDR3 protein: CAGSSYRDGSSGRADNEQFF

J gene: TRBJ2-5
V gene: TRBV7-2
clone size: few
D gene: TRBD1
CDR3 DNA: TGTGCCAGCAGCTTAAGAGGTCCGGGACAGGGGGCTCGTGAGACCCAGTACTTC
CDR3 protein: CASSLRGPGQGARETQYF

J gene: TRBJ2-1
V gene: TRBV12-2
clone size: .
D gene: .
CDR3 DNA: TGTGCAAGTCGCTTACAGGGCGAGTACAATGAGCAGTTCTTC
CDR3 protein: CASRLQGEYNEQFF

J gene: TRBJ1-5
V gene: TRBV4-1
clone size: .
D gene: .
CDR3 DNA: TGCGCCAGCAGCCAACCAACTACAGGGATCGAACAGCCCCAGCATTTT
CDR3 protein: CASSQPTTGIEQPQHF

J gene: TRBJ1-6
V gene: TRBV10-3
clone size: .
D gene: TRBD1
CDR3 DNA: TGTGCCATCAGTGAGTCTCGGGGACAGCGGTCCTCCCCCCTCCACTTT
CDR3 protein: CAISESRGQRSSPLHF

J gene: TRBJ1-5
V gene: TRBV27
clone size: .
D gene: .
CDR3 DNA: TGTGCCAGCAGGGGGACGGGGGAGTGGCAGCCCCAGCATTTT
CDR3 protein: CASRGTGEWQPQHF